These 7 T cell receptor beta chains were sequenced from one sample in a study of cytomegalovirus exposure and HLA in healthy donors. With 60 Vbeta and 13 Jbeta primers, the PCR was carried out. Here immunoSEQ multiplex PCR was the method, and the copy in TCRdb shows in-frame clones only, minus some. The table includes over 100,000 clones, approximately 9% detected once. Sequenced material: PBMCs. The origin of the receptors is a woman in her thirties or forties in good health and CMV-seropositive.

The CDR3 reads CASSLAGGWNEQFF. DNA of the CDR3: TGCGCCAGCAGCCTAGCGGGGGGGTGGAATGAGCAGTTCTTC. The chain carries TRBV4-3 and TRBJ2-1; 11 nucleotides match TRBD2. CDR3 size: 14 residues. Trimming took 4 bases from V and 7 from J; bases not matched to a gene: 3. The germline V gene encodes CDR1 LGHNA and CDR2 YSLEER.

V and J are TRBV7-9 and TRBJ2-6; D not certain. The CDR3 covers 16 residues. Germline CDR1 and CDR2: SEHNR and FQNEAQ (reference sequence). V was trimmed by 4 bases and J by 2 bases, leaving 12 bases between them. CDR3 in DNA: TGTGCCAGCAGCTCCCCGAGGTTCCCTGGGGCCAACGTCCTGACTTTC. This encodes CASSSPRFPGANVLTF. The full variable domain, its missing parts supplied by reference TRBV7-9 and TRBJ2-6, is DTGVSQNPRHKITKRGQNVTFRCDPISEHNRLYWYRQTLGQGPEFLTYFQNEAQLEKSRLLSDRFSAERPKGSFSTLEIQRTEQGDSAMYLCASSSPRFPGANVLTFGAGSRLTVL.

The chain uses TRBV5-1 and TRBJ2-3; TRBD2 aligns across 9 bases. The V and J ends lost 3 bases and 0 bases, in that order; junction bases with no gene match: 2. The CDR3 runs 15 residues. In germline, CDR1 is SGHRS, CDR2 YFSETQ. The chain's CDR3 is CASSSGLASTDTQYF. The CDR3 nucleotides are TGCGCCAGCAGCTCGGGACTAGCAAGCACAGATACGCAGTATTTT.

The table lists this clone with a few counts. CDR3 nucleotides: TGTGCCAGCAGCCAAGCAGGAAAGATAGGGGGCGAGCAGTACTTC. This encodes CASSQAGKIGGEQYF. The chain recombines TRBV14 with TRBJ2-7, with D maybe TRBD1 (6 bases). The length of the CDR3 is 15 residues. With 1 base removed from V and 6 bases from J, the gap between germline ends came to 16 bases. CDR1 SGHDN and CDR2 FVKESK come from the germline V gene.

This clone has a handful of counts. This chain uses TRBV9 with TRBJ2-1; 12 nucleotides align to TRBD2. The CDR3 extends over 17 amino acids. Per germline, CDR1 SGDLS and CDR2 YYNGEE. Losses at the gene ends were 0 bases for V and 5 bases for J; bases not matched to a gene: 6. The CDR3 DNA reads as TGTGCCAGCAGCGTAGACCCTCTAGCGGGGGGGAACAATGAGCAGTTCTTC. The encoded protein is CASSVDPLAGGNNEQFF.

This clone was counted a few times. The J gene is TRBJ2-2, the V gene TRBV2, with D maybe TRBD1 (6 bases). CDR1 and CDR2 from the germline V gene are SNHLY and FYNNEI. The CDR3 is made up of 14 amino acids. Between the trimmed V and J ends, which lost 7 bases and 7 bases, there was a span of 16 bases. DNA of the CDR3: TGTGCCAGCAAAACAGGGTACGAATACGGGGAGCTGTTTTTT. The encoded protein is CASKTGYEYGELFF.

This clone has only a few counts. The CDR3 region is CASSGGTGDQPQHF. Here the CDR3 DNA reads TGTGCCAGCAGTGGGGGGACAGGGGATCAGCCCCAGCATTTT. The V and J genes are TRBV2 and TRBJ1-5, with 10 nucleotides matching TRBD1. This CDR3 region has 14 residues. The V and J ends lost 4 bases and 5 bases, in that order; junction bases with no gene match: 2. Germline assignment: CDR1 SNHLY and CDR2 FYNNEI.